Each of the 14 T cell receptor beta chains below was sequenced from the same sample in a study of response to subunit inactivated influenza vaccine. TCRdb ran MiXCR on the RT-PCR reads and lists one entry per CDR3 protein. Counted here are about 700,000 distinct CDR3 sequences, about 14% occurring once; the ten biggest clones make up 7.6%. The specimen was PBMCs from blood, collected less than 15 days before vaccination. These receptors all stem from a man in his fifties who received an inactivated influenza vaccine.

This clonotype was seen a handful of times. J is TRBJ1-2 and V is TRBV4-1; D might be TRBD1 (6 bases). The germline V gene has CDR1 MGHRA and CDR2 YSYEKL. The length of the CDR3 is 15 residues. V was pared by 0 bases and J by 7 bases, with 15 bases between. The CDR3 nucleotides read TGCGCCAGCAGCCAAGAGTCCGGACAGCTGGTTGGCTACACCTTC. This codes for CASSQESGQLVGYTF.

This chain joins TRBV24-1 and TRBJ2-3; no definite D call. CDR1 KGHDR and CDR2 SFDVKD come from the germline V gene. Trimming removed 3 bases from V and 6 bases from J, with 6 bases in between. The CDR3 contains 12 residues. CDR3 amino acids: CATSDQRDTQYF. CDR3 coding DNA: TGTGCCACCAGTGATCAGCGCGATACGCAGTATTTT.

This clonotype came up a few times. The chain uses TRBV20-1 and TRBJ2-5; D remains unclear. V lost 1 base and J lost 3, with 6 bases in between. Looked up from germline, CDR1 is DFQATT and CDR2 is SNEGSKA (reference sequence). CDR3 length: 12 residues. The CDR3 coding sequence is TGCAGTGCTAGAGTTCGTGAAGAGACCCAGTACTTC. Protein product: CSARVREETQYF.

This clonotype was seen a handful of times. The CDR3 loop reads CASNPGLAGGQYTQYF. CDR3 DNA sequence: TGTGCCAGCAACCCCGGACTAGCGGGAGGCCAGTATACGCAGTATTTT. V usage is TRBV4-2 and J usage is TRBJ2-3; TRBD2 agrees at 14 bases. The trim removed 7 bases at V and 7 bases at J, leaving 10 bases unmatched. The CDR3 extends over 16 amino acids. Per germline, CDR1 LGHNA and CDR2 YNFKEQ.

This clonotype has more than one count but fewer than ten. In DNA, the CDR3 is TGTGCCAGCAGTGAAACAGGGGGAACTGAAAAACTGTTTTTT. It yields the protein CASSETGGTEKLFF. The chain is built from TRBV6-1 and TRBJ1-4, with TRBD1 matching 8 bases. V shed 2 bases and J 7 bases; nucleotides not matched to a gene: 3. Germline V gene data show CDR1 as MNHNS and CDR2 as SASEGT. This CDR3 comprises 14 residues.

This clonotype was seen more than once but under ten times. The chain carries TRBV14 and TRBJ2-3, with D possibly being TRBD1 (5 bases). The CDR3 consists of 13 residues. CDR1 SGHDN and CDR2 FVKESK come from the germline V gene. Trimming removed 5 bases from V and 6 bases from J, with 12 bases in between. Here the CDR3 DNA reads TGTGCCAGCAGCTTCGACTGGGGCGATACGCAGTATTTT. Translating gives CASSFDWGDTQYF. Full variable domain (remainder filled in from reference TRBV14 and TRBJ2-3): EAGVTQFPSHSVIEKGQTVTLRCDPISGHDNLYWYRRVMGKEIKFLLHFVKESKQDESGMPNNRFLAERTGGTYSTLKVQPAELEDSGVYFCASSFDWGDTQYFGPGTRLTVL.

There are many counts of this clonotype. This chain uses TRBV5-1 with TRBJ2-7; D might be TRBD1 or TRBD2, each matching 5 bases. This CDR3 contains 15 residues. V dropped 5 bases and J dropped 0 bases, with 15 bases sitting between them. CDR1 is SGHRS, CDR2 YFSETQ, per germline. The DNA of the CDR3 is TGCGCCAGCAGGCGACAAGGGGACGACTCCTACGAGCAGTACTTC. As protein: CASRRQGDDSYEQYF.

There are many counts of this clonotype. This chain connects TRBV29-1 to TRBJ2-2; TRBD1 is a possible D gene (6 bases). The germline V and J ends were trimmed by 0 bases and 4 bases, with 9 bases remaining between them. CDR1 and CDR2 (germline): SQVTM, ANQGSEA. CDR3 length: 14 amino acids. The CDR3 region is CSVEDLDSTGELFF. CDR3 DNA sequence: TGCAGCGTTGAAGATTTGGACAGCACCGGGGAGCTGTTTTTT.

The genes are TRBV20-1 and TRBJ2-4; the D gene is possibly TRBD2 (6 bases). The CDR3 length is 12 residues. Looked up from germline, CDR1 is DFQATT and CDR2 is SNEGSKA (reference sequence). The CDR3 loop is CSEEGAKNIQYF. CDR3 nucleotide sequence: TGCAGCGAGGAGGGAGCCAAAAACATTCAGTACTTC.

This clonotype was observed a handful of times. Here the CDR3 DNA reads TGTGCCAGCAGTAATACAGGGGGCACTGAGCAGTTCTTC. Translated: CASSNTGGTEQFF. The V and J genes are TRBV6-2 or TRBV6-3 and TRBJ2-1, with 9 positions matching TRBD1. Germline V gene sequence: CDR1 MNHEY, CDR2 SVGEGT. Losses at the gene ends were 5 bases for V and 9 bases for J; bases not matched to a gene: 5. The CDR3 covers 13 residues.

This clonotype showed up many times. J is TRBJ2-1 and V is TRBV10-3; 9 nucleotides match TRBD2. The CDR3 runs to 15 residues. V lost 10 bases, J lost 4 bases, and 11 bases stayed unmatched. The germline V gene has CDR1 ENHRY and CDR2 SYGVKD. Here the CDR3 reads CATRRLAGRYNEQFF. The CDR3 DNA is TGTGCCACACGTAGGCTAGCGGGGCGTTACAATGAGCAGTTCTTC.

This clonotype was seen repeatedly, ten times or more. The CDR3 DNA reads as TGCGCCAGCAGCCAATACCGTACAGCGGGAATCTACGAGCAGTACTTC. It translates to CASSQYRTAGIYEQYF. The V gene is TRBV4-3, the J gene TRBJ2-7, with 7 positions matching TRBD2. V was clipped by 2 bases and J by 3 bases; unmatched bases: 10. CDR3 length: 16 residues. CDR1 is LGHNA and CDR2 is YSLEER in the germline V gene.

This clonotype came up a few times. The chain is built from TRBV5-1 and TRBJ1-4; TRBD1 matches 7 bases. Germline V lookup: CDR1 SGHRS, CDR2 YFSETQ. This CDR3 has 15 amino acids. Trimming cost V 4 bases and J 0 bases; bases outside gene matches: 3. The CDR3 region is CASSGGQTTNEKLFF. CDR3 nucleotide sequence: TGCGCCAGCAGCGGGGGACAGACAACTAATGAAAAACTGTTTTTT.

This clonotype was detected a few times. This sequence joins TRBV4-3 and TRBJ2-3; 8 bases are a match to TRBD1. V lost 0 bases to trimming and J lost 3 bases; unmatched junction nucleotides: 8. The CDR3 length is 17 residues. The germline CDR1 and CDR2 sequences are LGHNA and YSLEER. Written as DNA, the CDR3 is TGCGCCAGCAGCCAAGATCTGGGCAGGGGGCCTACAGATACGCAGTATTTT. Protein product: CASSQDLGRGPTDTQYF.